The 5 T cell receptor beta chains below all came from one sample that was sequenced in a study of blood T cells in healthy people across ages. A second PCR, run for about 7 to 11 cycles, used a sample-barcoded 5' primer plus a J-beta primer mix. One entry per CDR3 protein, called by TCRdb with MiXCR from the 5' RACE reads. The table records a few hundred thousand distinct CDR3 sequences, 52% of them present only once. Material for sequencing was blood. The receptors originated from a man aged 55 to 70 in good health.

This clonotype was counted between two and nine times. This chain uses TRBV3-1 with TRBJ1-2, with a tentative D call TRBD1 (6 bases). Germline assignment: CDR1 LGHDT and CDR2 YNNKEL (reference sequence). V lost 5 bases and J lost 2, with 9 bases in between. This CDR3 comprises 13 residues. CDR3 sequence: CASSETGNYGYTF. In DNA, the CDR3 is TGTGCCAGCAGCGAAACAGGGAACTATGGCTACACCTTC.

The CDR3 is CASSLEVSYNEQYF. The CDR3, as DNA: TGTGCCAGCAGCTTAGAGGTATCCTACAATGAGCAGTACTTC. V gene TRBV7-2 combines with J gene TRBJ2-1; D is uncertain. The DNA end lines up better with TRBJ2-7; the J call may be wrong. This CDR3 has 14 residues. The germline gives CDR1 SGHTA, CDR2 FQGNSA.

This clonotype was recorded a few times. The chain recombines TRBV5-1 with TRBJ2-1; 14 nucleotides align to TRBD2. V lost 5 bases to trimming and J lost 9 bases; unmatched junction nucleotides: 7. This CDR3 has 15 residues. The V gene's germline CDR1 is SGHRS and CDR2 YFSETQ. In nucleotides, the CDR3 is TGCGCCAGCAGGACGGGACTAGCGGGAGTTAGTGAGCAGTTCTTC. It codes for CASRTGLAGVSEQFF.

This rearrangement joins TRBV4-1 to TRBJ2-1; unclear D gene. The CDR3 is 11 amino acids. The V gene's germline CDR1 is MGHRA and CDR2 YSYEKL. The V end lost 1 base, the J end lost 9 bases, and 4 bases lay between the germline ends. The CDR3 DNA follows: TGCGCCAGCAGCCAAGCTGGTGAGCAGTTCTTC. Its translation is CASSQAGEQFF.

The chain is built from TRBV19 and TRBJ1-2; no firm D call. V shed 7 bases and J shed 7 bases, with 13 bases lying between them. CDR3 length: 12 residues. The germline gives CDR1 LNHDA, CDR2 SQIVND (reference sequence). The CDR3 sequence is CASTLQGGGYTF. CDR3 DNA sequence: TGTGCCAGTACCCTACAAGGAGGTGGCTACACCTTC.